This T cell receptor (beta chain) appears in the sequencing data of a study of blood T cell repertoires in COVID-19. This clone was observed a handful of times. Repertoires were generated with immunoSEQ multiplex PCR, while TCRdb's copy carries only in-frame clones and drops some. The repertoire holds roughly 100,000 clones, with over 70% as singletons. This CDR3 has 15 residues. Trimming took 5 bases from V and 0 from J, leaving 11 bases between them. In germline, CDR1 is SGHAT, CDR2 FQNNGV. The receptor's source is a man older than 75 with active or convalescent COVID-19. Sequencing was done on a sample of peripheral blood. The J gene is TRBJ1-3, the V gene TRBV11-2; D is unresolved. The CDR3 DNA reads as TGTGCCAGCAGCGGCCGGAGAGGCTCTGGAAACACCATATATTTT. Translating gives CASSGRRGSGNTIYF.